This T cell receptor (beta chain) was sequenced for a study of blood T cell repertoires in COVID-19. V lost 3 bases to trimming and J lost 0 bases, with 6 bases between them. The CDR3 is 14 residues long. In germline, CDR1 is LNHDA, CDR2 SQIVND (reference sequence). Here immunoSEQ multiplex PCR was the method, and the copy in TCRdb shows in-frame clones only, minus some. The sample shows roughly 430,000 clones, approximately 88% of them seen only once. Participants, roughly 18 to 89 years old, spanned fewer than 30 US areas. The chain carries TRBV19 and TRBJ1-3, with unresolved D. The source is a woman aged 40 to 55 with acute COVID-19. The sample taken for sequencing was PBMCs or T cells enriched from blood (not recorded which). The CDR3 sequence: CASSITTSGNTIYF. The CDR3 nucleotides are TGTGCCAGTAGTATCACAACCTCTGGAAACACCATATATTTT.